This is a list of T cell receptor beta chains from one sample in a study of beta chain features in type 1 diabetes. Clones were sequenced by immunoSEQ multiplex PCR, and TCRdb holds only the in-frame ones, with some missing. This table holds more than 300,000 clones, roughly 15% found once. The specimen sequenced was naive CD4+ T cells from blood. All receptors derive from a woman under 30 in good health. Both conserved end residues are part of each CDR3. The D gene is left open where the match is weak. Clone size is shown for a subset of rows, as once, few, many or a class of expanded clone.

D gene,V gene,CDR3 length,clone size,J gene,CDR3 DNA,CDR3 protein
TRBD1,TRBV4-1,18,few,TRBJ1-5,TGCGCCAGCAGCCAACTAGGGACAGGGACCACTAGCAATCAGCCCCAGCATTTT,CASSQLGTGTTSNQPQHF
TRBD2,TRBV10-3,13,few,TRBJ2-1,TGTGCCATCAGTGAGGCCCGTAGCGGGAAGGAGTTCTTC,CAISEARSGKEFF
-,TRBV28,14,-,TRBJ2-1,TGTGCCAGCAACCGTCCCCAGGGAAACAATGAGCAGTTCTTC,CASNRPQGNNEQFF
-,TRBV9,15,-,TRBJ2-3,TGTGCCAGCAGCGGAACGTTGAAGGGGGCAGATACGCAGTATTTT,CASSGTLKGADTQYF
TRBD2,TRBV5-4,14,once,TRBJ2-5,TGTGCCAGCAGCTTGCAACTAGCGGGAGAGACCCAGTACTTC,CASSLQLAGETQYF
-,TRBV9,15,few,TRBJ1-1,TGTGCCAGCAGAGACCAAGTCGGAGCGGGCACTGAAGCTTTCTTT,CASRDQVGAGTEAFF
-,TRBV7-9,14,-,TRBJ1-5,TGTGCCAGCAGCCCTCTCACGGGCAATCAGCCCCAGCATTTT,CASSPLTGNQPQHF
TRBD2,TRBV28,15,-,TRBJ2-1,TGTGCCAGCAGTTTTACTAGCGGGAGTACGAGTGAGCAGTTCTTC,CASSFTSGSTSEQFF
TRBD1,TRBV5-1,13,few,TRBJ1-1,TGCGCCAGCAAGGAGGGGGCGAGAACTGAAGCTTTCTTT,CASKEGARTEAFF
-,TRBV5-1,16,few,TRBJ2-3,TGCGCCAGCAGCTGGAGCGGACGGTCGTTCACAGATACGCAGTATTTT,CASSWSGRSFTDTQYF
-,TRBV4-3,14,-,TRBJ2-2,TGCGCCAGCAGCCAACCCACGAACACCGGGGAGCTGTTTTTT,CASSQPTNTGELFF
TRBD2,TRBV7-9,18,few,TRBJ2-6,TGTGCCAGCAGCCCCCGACTAGCGGGAGCCTCTGGGGCCAACGTCCTGACTTTC,CASSPRLAGASGANVLTF
-,TRBV5-4,14,-,TRBJ2-5,TGTGCCAGCAGTTATGGACAGACCCAAGAGACCCAGTACTTC,CASSYGQTQETQYF
-,TRBV6-6,12,-,TRBJ2-5,TGTGCCAGCAATCGGGGCCAAGAGACCCAGTACTTC,CASNRGQETQYF
-,TRBV29-1,13,few,TRBJ2-5,TGCAGCGTAGTGCCGAATCAGGGGGAGACCCAGTACTTC,CSVVPNQGETQYF
-,TRBV29-1,12,-,TRBJ1-1,TGCAGCGTACAGGGTTGGGTAACTGAAGCTTTCTTT,CSVQGWVTEAFF
-,TRBV6-6,12,few,TRBJ2-1,TGTGCCAGCAGTTACAGAACAGCCGAGCAGTTCTTC,CASSYRTAEQFF
TRBD1,TRBV10-3,14,few,TRBJ2-7,TGTGCCATCAGTGAGCGAGGACAGGGTCACGAGCAGTACTTC,CAISERGQGHEQYF
-,TRBV5-4,12,-,TRBJ1-2,TGTGCCAGCAGCGGACAGCCGGGGGGCTACACCTTC,CASSGQPGGYTF
TRBD2,TRBV30,16,-,TRBJ2-1,TGTGCCTTCGCCCTAGCGGGAGGGGTCCGCGGGAATGAGCAGTTCTTC,CAFALAGGVRGNEQFF
TRBD2,TRBV30,14,few,TRBJ2-1,TGTGCCTGGGGGACTAGCGGGAGGGACAATGAGCAGTTCTTC,CAWGTSGRDNEQFF
TRBD1,TRBV4-2,18,few,TRBJ1-2,TGTGCCAGCAGCCAAGATCCCAAGACAGGGTACGGTAGCTATGGCTACACCTTC,CASSQDPKTGYGSYGYTF
-,TRBV29-1,14,-,TRBJ2-7,TGCAGCGTTGAGCGGGACCGAGGAAGCTACGAGCAGTACTTC,CSVERDRGSYEQYF
TRBD1,TRBV9,15,few,TRBJ2-4,TGTGCCAGCAGCCAGAACCGACAGGGTGAAAACATTCAGTACTTC,CASSQNRQGENIQYF
TRBD1,TRBV9,15,few,TRBJ2-4,TGTGCCAGCAGCCCGAGACAGGGAGTTCAAAACATTCAGTACTTC,CASSPRQGVQNIQYF
-,TRBV25-1,14,few,TRBJ1-2,TGTGCCAGCAGTGGAATTACTCTCGGCTATGGCTACACCTTC,CASSGITLGYGYTF
-,TRBV15,14,few,TRBJ1-1,TGTGCCACCAGCAGGGAGGCTTACAACACTGAAGCTTTCTTT,CATSREAYNTEAFF
-,TRBV4-3,16,few,TRBJ2-3,TGCGCCAGCAGCCAAGTACTAGCCCTCTACACAGATACGCAGTATTTT,CASSQVLALYTDTQYF
-,TRBV29-1,14,few,TRBJ1-2,TGCAGCGTTGTGGGGCCTTCCCGAGGAGATGGCTACACCTTC,CSVVGPSRGDGYTF
TRBD2,TRBV7-2,15,few,TRBJ2-3,TGTGCCAGCAGCGTTAGCGGGTCTAGCACAGATACGCAGTATTTT,CASSVSGSSTDTQYF
TRBD1,TRBV5-4,16,-,TRBJ1-4,TGTGCCAGCAGCGTGGGACAGGGCGGGATGGATGAAAAACTGTTTTTT,CASSVGQGGMDEKLFF
-,TRBV6-5,13,few,TRBJ1-2,TGTGCCAGCAGTTCAACAGGGACCTATGGCTACACCTTC,CASSSTGTYGYTF
-,TRBV7-9,14,-,TRBJ1-1,TGTGCCAGCAGGCGAGCTACTTCAGGCACTGAAGCTTTCTTT,CASRRATSGTEAFF
TRBD1,TRBV15,14,few,TRBJ1-2,TGTGCCACCAGCAGAGATCACAGGGGGCCTGGCTACACCTTC,CATSRDHRGPGYTF
TRBD2,TRBV28,15,few,TRBJ2-1,TGTGCCAGCAGCACGGGACTAGCGCCTTCCGGGGAGCAGTTCTTC,CASSTGLAPSGEQFF
-,TRBV5-1,15,few,TRBJ2-2,TGCGCCAGCAGCCCTAGGACTCATGCCACCGGGGAGCTGTTTTTT,CASSPRTHATGELFF
-,TRBV27,14,-,TRBJ1-1,TGTGCCAGCAGTTACAGAGGGGGGAACACTGAAGCTTTCTTT,CASSYRGGNTEAFF
TRBD2,TRBV14,14,few,TRBJ2-1,TGTGCCAGCAGCGCCGGACTAGCGGGAGGGCCGGGGTTCTTC,CASSAGLAGGPGFF
TRBD2,TRBV5-6,13,-,TRBJ2-7,TGTGCCAGCCGAAGACTAGCGACCTACGAGCAGTACTTC,CASRRLATYEQYF
-,TRBV4-1,17,few,TRBJ2-7,TGCGCCAGCAGCCGCCTACCCAGGGGGCTAGCGGGATACGAGCAGTACTTC,CASSRLPRGLAGYEQYF
-,TRBV5-6,12,-,TRBJ2-1,TGTGCCAGCAGCTTCGGACAGCATGAGCAGTTCTTC,CASSFGQHEQFF
TRBD2,TRBV5-1,17,-,TRBJ2-7,TGCGCCAGCAGCTTGGGACCGGGACTAGCGGATACCTACGAGCAGTACTTC,CASSLGPGLADTYEQYF
TRBD2,TRBV30,15,-,TRBJ2-5,TGTGCCTGGAATATAGCGGGAGGTCGGCAGGAGACCCAGTACTTC,CAWNIAGGRQETQYF
TRBD1,TRBV7-9,15,few,TRBJ1-1,TGTGCCAGCAGCGTGGGGACAGGCGCGAACACTGAAGCTTTCTTT,CASSVGTGANTEAFF
-,TRBV29-1,14,-,TRBJ2-1,TGCAGCGTCTCACAGGGTGGGGTTAGGAATGAGCAGTTCTTC,CSVSQGGVRNEQFF
-,TRBV7-2,19,few,TRBJ2-5,TGTGCCAGCACCGAAGAGCGGCGGCGGGATCAGATAAACCAAGAGACCCAGTACTTC,CASTEERRRDQINQETQYF
-,TRBV30,15,-,TRBJ1-1,TGTGCCTGGAGCGACCCAGGGGTAGGGAACACTGAAGCTTTCTTT,CAWSDPGVGNTEAFF
TRBD2,TRBV7-2,12,few,TRBJ2-7,TGTGCCAGCAGCGGGGAGGGCTACGAGCAGTACTTC,CASSGEGYEQYF
TRBD2,TRBV2,15,-,TRBJ2-1,TGTGCCAGCAGTCCCACTAGCGGGAGGGTCAATGAGCAGTTCTTC,CASSPTSGRVNEQFF
-,TRBV29-1,14,-,TRBJ1-1,TGCAGCGGGATCCCGGGACATTTTACAACTGAAGCTTTCTTT,CSGIPGHFTTEAFF
TRBD2,TRBV20-1,11,few,TRBJ2-1,TGCAGTGCTGTAGCGGGCCATGAGCAGTTCTTC,CSAVAGHEQFF
TRBD1,TRBV5-1,15,-,TRBJ1-2,TGCGCCAGCAGCCCGGGACAGGGGGCCGGCTATGGCTACACCTTC,CASSPGQGAGYGYTF
TRBD1,TRBV11-2,12,-,TRBJ2-7,TGTGCCAGCAGTAGACAGGGCCACGAGCAGTACTTC,CASSRQGHEQYF
-,TRBV28,12,few,TRBJ2-1,TGTGCCAGCACCCTTCGTGTGGGGAGAGTGTTCTTC,CASTLRVGRVFF
-,TRBV19,14,few,TRBJ2-1,TGTGCCAGTAAAAGGGAGAACTCCTACAATGAGCAGTTCTTC,CASKRENSYNEQFF
-,TRBV4-1,16,-,TRBJ1-1,TGCGCCAGCAGCCAAGGCAGGGCCAGAGTGAACACTGAAGCTTTCTTT,CASSQGRARVNTEAFF
-,TRBV5-1,13,-,TRBJ2-2,TGCGCCAGCAGCTTGGGGAGAACCGGGGAGCTGTTTTTT,CASSLGRTGELFF
TRBD1,TRBV7-9,14,few,TRBJ1-2,TGTGCCAGCAGCGCGGGGACAGTCGGTGTTGGCTACACCTTC,CASSAGTVGVGYTF
-,TRBV7-9,15,few,TRBJ2-5,TGTGCCAGCAGCCCCTACAGAAAGGTACAAGAGACCCAGTACTTC,CASSPYRKVQETQYF